The entry below describes one T cell receptor (beta chain). What it binds is unknown. Measured with immunoSEQ multiplex PCR; TCRdb has only the in-frame clones, and not every one. Of about 71,000 clones in the sample, roughly 80% are singletons; the top ten hold over 0.4%. V lost 2 bases, J lost 7 bases, and 7 bases stayed unmatched. CDR3 size: 15 residues. Germline V lookup: CDR1 SGHTA, CDR2 FQGNSA. These data originate in a study of OX40 agonist ivuxolimab in advanced cancers. Across the whole study: Patients received the agonistic anti-OX40 (CD134) antibody ivuxolimab. Study-level findings and limits: Normalized expansion of T-cell clones was also low for some nonresponders. Dose levels from 0.1 to 3.0 mg/kg saw CD4+ and CD8+ blood T cells expand clonally by week 6.

This TCR came from an adult with an advanced solid tumor such as melanoma, head and neck, liver or kidney cancer. J is TRBJ2-1 and V is TRBV7-2; 8 bases are a match to TRBD1. The specimen comprised CD4+ or CD8+ T cells sorted from blood, sampled in a trial of the OX40 agonist ivuxolimab. CDR3 sequence (DNA): TGTGCCAGCAGCTTACAGGGGGCCCCAGGGAATGAGCAGTTCTTC. This gives the protein CASSLQGAPGNEQFF. Full variable domain (remainder filled in from reference TRBV7-2 and TRBJ2-1): GAGVSQSPSNKVTEKGKDVELRCDPISGHTALYWYRQSLGQGLEFLIYFQGNSAPDKSGLPSDRFSAERTGGSVSTLTIQRTQQEDSAVYLCASSLQGAPGNEQFFGPGTRLTVL.